Listed here are 20 T cell receptor beta chains from one sample, sequenced in a study of blood T cell repertoires in COVID-19. TCRdb's copy holds only in-frame clones and misses some; the assay was immunoSEQ multiplex PCR. The data hold around 46,000 clones, with about 89% observed a single time. Sequenced material: peripheral blood. These TCRs come from a man between 60 and 70 years old with active or convalescent COVID-19.

This clone occurred once. V gene TRBV7-2 combines with J gene TRBJ1-5; no clear D gene. The CDR3 loop spans 12 amino acids. Trimming cost V 2 bases and J 5 bases, with 4 bases left between them. Germline values: CDR1 SGHTA, CDR2 FQGNSA. This CDR3 reads CASSLPYQPQHF. The CDR3 nucleotides are TGTGCCAGCAGCTTACCTTATCAGCCCCAGCATTTT.

This chain connects TRBV7-2 to TRBJ2-1, with 8 bases identical to TRBD1. The CDR3 covers 16 residues. Germline-derived CDR1 and CDR2 are SGHTA and FQGNSA. V lost 4 bases to trimming and J lost 1 base; unmatched junction nucleotides: 6. The CDR3 DNA reads as TGTGCCAGCAGCTCCCGACAGGGGCGTTCCTACAATGAGCAGTTCTTC. Amino acids: CASSSRQGRSYNEQFF.

The chain employs TRBV7-6 and TRBJ2-3, with D tentatively TRBD1 (6 bases). The V end lost 2 bases, the J end lost 0 bases, and 9 bases lay between the germline ends. The germline V gene encodes CDR1 SGHVS and CDR2 FNYEAQ. The CDR3 sequence is 15 residues long. The CDR3 coding sequence is TGTGCCAGCAGCTTACGGGGACACAGCACAGATACGCAGTATTTT. Residues: CASSLRGHSTDTQYF. Full variable domain (outside the CDR3, taken from reference TRBV7-6 and TRBJ2-3): GAGVSQSPRYKVTKRGQDVALRCDPISGHVSLYWYRQALGQGPEFLTYFNYEAQQDKSGLPNDRFSAERPEGSISTLTIQRTEQRDSAMYRCASSLRGHSTDTQYFGPGTRLTVL.

V usage is TRBV4-1 and J usage is TRBJ1-4, with TRBD1 as a possible D gene (6 bases). This CDR3 is built from 15 residues. Germline V gives CDR1 MGHRA, CDR2 YSYEKL. The V end was cut by 3 bases, the J end by 5 bases, with 13 bases between. The CDR3 sequence is CASSQGDTGNEKLFF. The CDR3 bases are TGCGCCAGCAGCCAGGGGGACACAGGGAATGAAAAACTGTTTTTT.

V is TRBV5-1 and J is TRBJ2-7, with TRBD1 as a possible D gene (6 bases). V was cut by 2 bases and J by 6 bases, with 9 bases left in between. Germline loops: CDR1 SGHRS, CDR2 YFSETQ. The CDR3 length is 12 residues. The CDR3 DNA follows: TGCGCCAGCAGCTTACAGGGAACCGAGCAGTACTTC. The encoded protein is CASSLQGTEQYF.

The J gene is TRBJ1-4, the V gene TRBV2; 7 positions agree with TRBD1. CDR3 length: 14 amino acids. Germline assignment: CDR1 SNHLY and CDR2 FYNNEI. V gave up 6 bases and J gave up 5 bases; unmatched junction bases: 6. The CDR3 reads CASRVGTENEKLFF. The CDR3 DNA sequence: TGTGCCAGCAGGGTCGGGACAGAAAATGAAAAACTGTTTTTT.

The rearrangement links TRBV4-1 to TRBJ2-3; a possible D gene is TRBD2 (5 bases). V shed 0 bases and J shed 4 bases, with 8 bases lying between them. Germline V gene data show CDR1 as MGHRA and CDR2 as YSYEKL. The CDR3 totals 14 residues. CDR3 sequence reads: CASSQERGSDTQYF. CDR3 nucleotide sequence: TGCGCCAGCAGCCAAGAACGAGGGTCAGATACGCAGTATTTT.

V is TRBV7-8 and J is TRBJ2-7, with TRBD2 matching 7 bases. The CDR3 is 15 amino acids. Germline values: CDR1 SGHVS, CDR2 FQNEAQ. V gave up 0 bases and J gave up 2 bases; unmatched junction bases: 4. In DNA, the CDR3 is TGTGCCAGCAGCTTAGCGCCTAGCGGAACCTACGAGCAGTACTTC. The encoded protein is CASSLAPSGTYEQYF.

This clone was counted between two and nine times. V is TRBV5-1 and J is TRBJ2-7, with D perhaps matching TRBD1 (6 bases). Germline CDR1 reads SGHRS; CDR2 reads YFSETQ. This CDR3 comprises 13 residues. Trimming stripped 0 bases from V and 3 bases from J, with 7 bases between. The CDR3 nucleotides are TGCGCCAGCAGCTTGGTAGGGGGCTACGAGCAGTACTTC. Translated: CASSLVGGYEQYF.

This rearrangement joins TRBV6-5 to TRBJ2-1, with D hard to call. There are 13 residues in the CDR3. The ends were cut back, 8 bases at V and 0 bases at J, with 8 bases in the middle. Per the germline V gene, CDR1 is MNHEY and CDR2 is SVGAGI. CDR3 bases: TGTGCCAGCTCACCCAGCTCCTACAATGAGCAGTTCTTC. Translating gives CASSPSSYNEQFF.

This sequence joins TRBV6-5 and TRBJ2-7, with 11 positions matching TRBD2. This CDR3 has 13 amino acids. The V gene end was trimmed by 8 bases and the J gene end by 5 bases; junction bases not matched to a gene: 5. The germline gives CDR1 MNHEY, CDR2 SVGAGI. The CDR3 coding sequence is TGTGCCAGCGGTAGCGGGGGGGCCGACGAGCAGTACTTC. Protein: CASGSGGADEQYF.

The rearrangement joins TRBV12-5 to TRBJ2-5; 10 nucleotides match TRBD1. This CDR3 spans 20 amino acids. Trimming cost V 0 bases and J 2 bases; bases outside gene matches: 15. The V gene's germline CDR1 is LGHNT and CDR2 FRNRAP. The chain's CDR3 is CASGLVVGQGNQLAQETQYF. The CDR3 DNA reads TGTGCTAGTGGTTTGGTCGTGGGACAGGGGAACCAACTCGCACAAGAGACCCAGTACTTC.

This clone showed up just once. The chain couples TRBV7-9 to TRBJ2-3, with D maybe TRBD2 (5 bases). There are 17 residues in the CDR3. Per the germline V gene, CDR1 is SEHNR and CDR2 is FQNEAQ (reference sequence). V was cut by 7 bases and J by 0 bases, with 20 bases left in between. The chain's CDR3 is CASNRVEGGRSTDTQYF. DNA for the CDR3: TGTGCCAGCAACCGAGTAGAGGGCGGTCGCAGCACAGATACGCAGTATTTT.

This clone has just one count. The chain recombines TRBV6-5 with TRBJ1-1; maybe TRBD1 (6 bases). Per the germline V gene, CDR1 is MNHEY and CDR2 is SVGAGI. The CDR3 totals 13 residues. V gave up 9 bases and J gave up 1 base, with 12 bases separating them. CDR3 protein: CASYRVGNTEAFF. The CDR3 DNA sequence: TGTGCCAGTTACAGGGTGGGGAACACTGAAGCTTTCTTT.

The rearrangement links TRBV18 to TRBJ2-1; TRBD1 aligns across 8 bases. Germline-derived CDR1 and CDR2 are KGHSH and LQKENI. With 6 bases clipped from V and 5 bases from J, the junction kept 3 bases outside the gene matches. The CDR3 totals 13 residues. The CDR3 region is CASSRGQDNEQFF. CDR3 DNA sequence: TGTGCCAGCTCGCGGGGACAGGACAATGAGCAGTTCTTC.

The V call is TRBV13, the J call TRBJ2-2, with 9 nucleotides matching TRBD1. The junction had 4 bases not matched to a gene; V was cut back by 5 bases and J by 6 bases. Germline CDR1 is PRHDT and CDR2 is FYEKMQ (reference sequence). This CDR3 has 14 amino acids. The DNA for the CDR3 is TGTGCCAGCAGCCGGGACAGGGTCCCCGGGGAGCTGTTTTTT. Its translation is CASSRDRVPGELFF.

This chain uses TRBV11-2 with TRBJ1-2, with TRBD1 matching 9 bases. There are 17 residues in the CDR3. V was clipped by 5 bases and J by 0 bases; unmatched bases: 10. Looked up from germline, CDR1 is SGHAT and CDR2 is FQNNGV. CDR3 nucleotide sequence: TGTGCCAGCAGCCCAGACCGGGACAGGGTAGCTAACTATGGCTACACCTTC. It is translated as CASSPDRDRVANYGYTF. The whole variable domain, filled in from reference TRBV11-2 and TRBJ1-2, reads EAGVAQSPRYKIIEKRQSVAFWCNPISGHATLYWYQQILGQGPKLLIQFQNNGVVDDSQLPKDRFSAERLKGVDSTLKIQPAKLEDSAVYLCASSPDRDRVANYGYTFGSGTRLTVV.

V gene TRBV30 combines with J gene TRBJ2-5, with 7 bases fitting TRBD2. V was clipped by 2 bases and J by 4 bases; unmatched bases: 7. Per the germline V gene, CDR1 is GTSNPN and CDR2 is SVGIG (reference sequence). The CDR3 has 14 amino acids. The CDR3 is CAWSPVAGGETQYF. DNA for the CDR3: TGTGCCTGGAGTCCAGTAGCGGGCGGAGAGACCCAGTACTTC.

The chain combines TRBV7-9 with TRBJ2-3, with a weak D call TRBD2 (5 bases). This CDR3 is 15 amino acids long. The germline V gene encodes CDR1 SEHNR and CDR2 FQNEAQ (reference sequence). Trimming removed 6 bases at V and 6 bases at J, with 19 bases between. The CDR3: CASSIGLTSGDTQYF. DNA of the CDR3: TGTGCCAGCAGTATTGGCCTAACTTCGGGGGATACGCAGTATTTT.

The chain combines TRBV19 with TRBJ1-5; 8 nucleotides agree with TRBD1. The CDR3 extends over 18 amino acids. J lost 2 bases, V lost 7 bases, and 16 bases had no gene match. Germline V gene lookup returns CDR1 LNHDA and CDR2 SQIVND (reference sequence). DNA for the CDR3: TGTGCCAGTACGAAGTTCGTGGCAGGGGGCTTTGGCAATCAGCCCCAGCATTTT. It is translated as CASTKFVAGGFGNQPQHF.